This T cell receptor (beta chain) was obtained from a study of T cells in Graves' hyperthyroidism and ophthalmopathy. This clonotype showed up many times. The antigen remains undetermined. Amplification yielded TCR beta CDR3 regions, with RNA transcripts as the source. Initially, a first-round RT-PCR of the TCR CDR3 employed the HTBI primer set. MiXCR was run by TCRdb on the multiplex PCR reads, yielding one entry per CDR3 protein. The table includes about 590,000 distinct CDR3 sequences, around 14% detected once. Study-wide results and limits: Blood also contained most expanded thyroid clonotypes above 0.001. Researchers report that a 13 V-J model separated ophthalmopathy from stable hyperthyroidism.

The CDR3 length is 13 residues. J lost 6 bases, V lost 5 bases, and 3 bases had no gene match. Germline CDR1 reads SNHLY; CDR2 reads FYNNEI. These patients, aged 18 to 65, had recently diagnosed hyperthyroidism lasting under 2 months. The TCR sequence derives from a woman in her 30s with Graves' hyperthyroidism. The chain recombines TRBV2 with TRBJ1-4; 7 bases map to TRBD1. Input material: blood. The CDR3 DNA reads TGTGCCAGCAGTCGGGACAGAGATGAAAAACTGTTTTTT. Translating gives CASSRDRDEKLFF.